Listed below are T cell receptor beta chains from one sample, sequenced in a study of blood T cell repertoires in COVID-19. Clones were read by immunoSEQ multiplex PCR, and TCRdb kept only the in-frame ones, dropping some. The sample lists roughly 280,000 clones, over 80% occurring once. The sample was peripheral blood. These receptors all stem from a man between 60 and 75 years old who had recovered from COVID-19. CDR3s include the opening cysteine and the closing phenylalanine or tryptophan.

CDR3 protein: CASSGPTGDKGEQFF; J gene: TRBJ2-1; V gene: TRBV2
CDR3 protein: CASSELAGAKRGSYEQYF; J gene: TRBJ2-7; V gene: TRBV2
CDR3 protein: CASSRQGNQPQHF; J gene: TRBJ1-5; V gene: TRBV2
CDR3 protein: CASSQDFGHRQSPLHF; J gene: TRBJ1-6; V gene: TRBV3-1/TRBV3-2
CDR3 protein: CASSSFRAWGENQPQHF; J gene: TRBJ1-5; V gene: TRBV2
CDR3 protein: CASSPSGSRNSPLHF; J gene: TRBJ1-6; V gene: TRBV18
CDR3 protein: CASSEPGVYEQYF; J gene: TRBJ2-7; V gene: TRBV25-1
CDR3 protein: CASRYSSGNTIYF; J gene: TRBJ1-3; V gene: TRBV12-3/TRBV12-4
CDR3 protein: CASSLRGTSQYTGELFF; J gene: TRBJ2-2; V gene: TRBV27
CDR3 protein: CASSPTLSGISDEQFF; J gene: TRBJ2-1; V gene: TRBV5-1
CDR3 protein: CASRADRDSEEKLFF; J gene: TRBJ1-4; V gene: TRBV27
CDR3 protein: CASSETTGGYEQFF; J gene: TRBJ2-1; V gene: TRBV6-1
CDR3 protein: CASSSGESSYNSPLHF; J gene: TRBJ1-6; V gene: TRBV4-2
CDR3 protein: CASSPQRSLDTQYF; J gene: TRBJ2-3; V gene: TRBV5-4
CDR3 protein: CASIDPYGANVLTF; J gene: TRBJ2-6; V gene: TRBV2
CDR3 protein: CASSVSQNYGYTF; J gene: TRBJ1-2; V gene: TRBV10-1
CDR3 protein: CASSLAILAGGLMSYEQYF; J gene: TRBJ2-7; V gene: TRBV7-6
CDR3 protein: CASSESGRTAFF; J gene: TRBJ1-1; V gene: TRBV10-2
CDR3 protein: CASSHRGSHEQYF; J gene: TRBJ2-7; V gene: TRBV3-1/TRBV3-2
CDR3 protein: CASSYSPGDTIYF; J gene: TRBJ1-3; V gene: TRBV6-5
CDR3 protein: CANRGTPGEQYF; J gene: TRBJ2-7; V gene: TRBV2
CDR3 protein: CASSPTGGTEAFF; J gene: TRBJ1-1; V gene: TRBV18
CDR3 protein: CASSLPGTGRHEQYF; J gene: TRBJ2-7; V gene: TRBV5-4
CDR3 protein: CASSQDVSGGAGEQYF; J gene: TRBJ2-7; V gene: TRBV4-1
CDR3 protein: CASSRRPPGGPGDTQYF; J gene: TRBJ2-3; V gene: TRBV3-1/TRBV3-2
CDR3 protein: CAGGGSRDTQYF; J gene: TRBJ2-3; V gene: TRBV30
CDR3 protein: CASSQGGNTGNEQFF; J gene: TRBJ2-1; V gene: TRBV3-1/TRBV3-2
CDR3 protein: CASRREGRYNEQFF; J gene: TRBJ2-1; V gene: TRBV19
CDR3 protein: CASGRSTGVADTQYF; J gene: TRBJ2-3; V gene: TRBV5-1
CDR3 protein: CASSAPDSGRASYEQYF; J gene: TRBJ2-7; V gene: TRBV7-8
CDR3 protein: CASSRGEQFF; J gene: TRBJ2-1; V gene: TRBV3-1/TRBV3-2
CDR3 protein: CSASSSGFQETQYF; J gene: TRBJ2-5; V gene: TRBV20-1
CDR3 protein: CASQARGDIRYEQYF; J gene: TRBJ2-7; V gene: TRBV5-1
CDR3 protein: CASSPGGRAVAEQYF; J gene: TRBJ2-7; V gene: TRBV18
CDR3 protein: CASSQDLVDRVLHF; J gene: TRBJ2-7; V gene: TRBV3-1/TRBV3-2
CDR3 protein: CASSFLGNEQFF; J gene: TRBJ2-1; V gene: TRBV6-6
CDR3 protein: CASSQSGLPQDTQYF; J gene: TRBJ2-3; V gene: TRBV4-1
CDR3 protein: CASSYSGSGRETQYF; J gene: TRBJ2-5; V gene: TRBV6-5